This TCR beta chain is from a study of monozygotic twins with inflammatory bowel disease. TCRdb re-called the 5' RACE reads; one entry per CDR3 protein, DNA not given. The table lists about 380,000 distinct CDR3 sequences, with just over 2.5% in the top ten. CDR3 length: 16 residues. CDR1 is GTSNPN, CDR2 SVGIG, per germline (reference sequence). For this clonotype: No antigen is known for it.

Study results and limitations: The data did not back a single strong IBD-associated clonotype or signal. The inverse Simpson measure of TCRbeta diversity was lower in IBD patients than in healthy co-twins.

The sequence came from a human donor with ulcerative colitis or Crohn's disease, or a healthy co-twin of an affected twin (not recorded which). The sequencing input was blood. The V and J genes are TRBV30 and TRBJ2-7; TCRdb gives TRBD1 as the D gene, but with no DNA this cannot be confirmed. CDR3: CAWNRGRPGPSYEQYF.